The present entry profiles one T cell receptor beta chain with its context. RNA transcripts served as template for amplifying TCR beta CDR3 sequences. RT-PCR with HTBI primers came first, then second-round multiplex PCR. TCRdb re-called the multiplex PCR reads with MiXCR, one entry per CDR3 protein. The sample consists of some 750,000 distinct CDR3 sequences, approximately 40% of them appearing once. The CDR3 extends over 16 amino acids. Germline CDR1 reads SSHAT; CDR2 reads FNYEAQ (reference sequence). J gave up 5 bases and V 1 base, and 6 bases lay outside the gene matches. The entry originates in a study of Graves' ophthalmopathy and Graves' hyperthyroidism. Study summary: There was a collection of peripheral blood at initial diagnosis, before any treatment.

Disease in donors with ophthalmopathy had moderate-to-severe activity, CAS ≥3, NOSPECS ≥4 and under 3 months' duration. Excluded were patients with other autoimmune diseases, uncontrolled infections, pregnancy or lactation. The receptor was derived from an adult man with Graves' ophthalmopathy. The rearrangement joins TRBV7-7 to TRBJ1-5; 9 positions match TRBD1. The source material was peripheral blood. DNA of the CDR3: TGTGCCAGCAGCTTAGTTCGGAGGACAGGGGATCAGCCCCAGCATTTT. It is translated as CASSLVRRTGDQPQHF.